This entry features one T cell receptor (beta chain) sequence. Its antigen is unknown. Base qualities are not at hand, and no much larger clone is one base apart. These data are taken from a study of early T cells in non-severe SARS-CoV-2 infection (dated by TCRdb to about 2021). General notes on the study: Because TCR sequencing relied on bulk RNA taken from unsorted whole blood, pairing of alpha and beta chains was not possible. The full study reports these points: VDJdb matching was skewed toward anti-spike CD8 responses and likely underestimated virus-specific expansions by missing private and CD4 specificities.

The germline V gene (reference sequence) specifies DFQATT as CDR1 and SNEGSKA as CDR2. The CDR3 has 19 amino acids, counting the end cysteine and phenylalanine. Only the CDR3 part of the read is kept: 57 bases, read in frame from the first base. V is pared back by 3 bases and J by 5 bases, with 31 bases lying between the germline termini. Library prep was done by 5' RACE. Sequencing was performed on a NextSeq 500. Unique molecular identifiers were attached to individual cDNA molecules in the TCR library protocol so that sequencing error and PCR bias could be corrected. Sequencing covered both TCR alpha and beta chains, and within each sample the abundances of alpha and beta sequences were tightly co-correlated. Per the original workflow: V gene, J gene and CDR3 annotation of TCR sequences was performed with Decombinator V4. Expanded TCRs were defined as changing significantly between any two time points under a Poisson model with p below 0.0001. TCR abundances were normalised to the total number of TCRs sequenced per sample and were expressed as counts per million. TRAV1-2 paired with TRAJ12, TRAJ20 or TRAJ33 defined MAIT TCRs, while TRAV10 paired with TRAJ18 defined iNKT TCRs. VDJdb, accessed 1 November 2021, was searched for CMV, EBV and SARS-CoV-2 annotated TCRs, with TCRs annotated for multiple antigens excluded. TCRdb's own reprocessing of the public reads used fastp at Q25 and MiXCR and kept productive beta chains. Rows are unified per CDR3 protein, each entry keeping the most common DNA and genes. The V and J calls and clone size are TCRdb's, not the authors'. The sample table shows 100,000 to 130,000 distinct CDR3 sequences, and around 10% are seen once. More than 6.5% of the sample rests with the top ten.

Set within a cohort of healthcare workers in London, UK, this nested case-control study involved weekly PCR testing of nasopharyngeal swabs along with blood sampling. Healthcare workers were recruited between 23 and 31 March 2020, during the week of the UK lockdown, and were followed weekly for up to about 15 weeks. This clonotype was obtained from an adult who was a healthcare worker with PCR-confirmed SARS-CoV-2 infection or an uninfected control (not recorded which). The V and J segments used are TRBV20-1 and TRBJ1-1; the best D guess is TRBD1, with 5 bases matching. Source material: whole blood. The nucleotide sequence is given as TGCAGTGCTAGTCACAGGAGGAAGGACGGAGGTAAAAGAAAGACTGAAGCTTTCTTT. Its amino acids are CSASHRRKDGGKRKTEAFF.